These 15 T cell receptor beta chains came from one sample sequenced in a study of T cells after yellow fever vaccination. Each CDR3 protein is one row after TCRdb ran MiXCR on the 5' RACE reads. The repertoire includes around 46,000 distinct CDR3 sequences, approximately 7% of them detected once, and approximately 28% sits in the top ten. The sequenced sample was CD8+ T cells sorted from PBMCs, obtained around 15 days after the first yellow fever vaccination. The receptors shown here come from a man aged 18 to 29 who received the YFV17D yellow fever vaccine.

This clonotype was detected ten times or more. The chain has TRBV18 and TRBJ1-1; the D is unclear. V lost 2 bases, J lost 4 bases, and 17 bases lay in between. This CDR3 is built from 16 residues. Germline V gene data show CDR1 as KGHSH and CDR2 as LQKENI. DNA for the CDR3: TGTGCCAGCTCACCAGGGCCGAGACTAAAGGGCACTGAAGCTTTCTTT. Protein: CASSPGPRLKGTEAFF.

Many counts were recorded for this clonotype. The J gene is TRBJ1-4, the V gene TRBV12-3 or TRBV12-4, with D possibly matching TRBD1 (5 bases). Trimming shortened V by 8 bases and J by 8 bases, and 15 bases separated the two germline ends. The length of the CDR3 is 13 residues. The CDR3 region is CASREGLREKLFF. The CDR3 coding sequence is TGTGCCAGCCGGGAGGGGTTGAGGGAAAAACTGTTTTTT.

The chain uses TRBV7-6 and TRBJ2-2; 10 bases align to TRBD2. The J segment lost 8 bases and the V segment lost 4 bases, leaving 4 bases of the junction unmatched. Germline V gene lookup returns CDR1 SGHVS and CDR2 FNYEAQ. The CDR3 covers 14 residues. The CDR3 here is CASSYSGGAGELFF. CDR3 bases: TGTGCCAGCAGCTACAGCGGGGGGGCTGGGGAGCTGTTTTTT.

This clonotype was seen many times. The chain carries TRBV27 and TRBJ2-3; D is possibly TRBD2 (7 bases). The V end lost 4 bases, the J end lost 0 bases, and 14 bases lay between the germline ends. The CDR3 contains 16 residues. CDR1 and CDR2 (germline): MNHEY, SMNVEV (reference sequence). The CDR3 loop reads CASSSIGGQSTDTQYF. CDR3 coding DNA: TGTGCCAGCAGTTCCATCGGGGGGCAAAGCACAGATACGCAGTATTTT.

This clonotype was observed many times. The chain combines TRBV7-2 with TRBJ2-7, with a weak D call TRBD2 (7 bases). The CDR3 has 14 residues. Trimming removed 2 bases from V and 2 bases from J, with 10 bases in between. CDR1 and CDR2 from the germline V gene are SGHTA and FQGNSA. The CDR3 DNA reads as TGTGCCAGCAGCTTATCGGGGGGCCCCTACGAGCAGTACGTC. Its protein is CASSLSGGPYEQYV.

Remarks on this clonotype: Mismatch with germline at one junction end may stem from a read error. The J gene is TRBJ1-5, the V gene TRBV6-2 or TRBV6-3, with 8 bases aligning to TRBD1. Germline CDR1 reads MNHEY; CDR2 reads SVGEGT. The length of the CDR3 is 17 residues. The CDR3 DNA reads as TGTGCCAGCAGTTACGGCAGACAGGGGAGGGATAATCGGCCCCAGCATTTT. As protein: CASSYGRQGRDNRPQHF.

The V and J genes are TRBV6-2 or TRBV6-3 and TRBJ2-3; D is uncertain. V was pared by 6 bases and J by 4 bases, with 11 bases between. CDR1 MNHEY and CDR2 SVGEGT come from the germline V gene. The CDR3 runs 13 residues. Here the CDR3 reads CASSQRTPDTQYF. The CDR3 DNA follows: TGTGCCAGCAGCCAACGGACGCCAGATACGCAGTATTTT.

This clonotype was seen repeatedly, ten times or more. The CDR3 region has the DNA TGTGCCAGCAGCTCCGGACAGGGGGCCAATGAGCAGTTCTTC. As protein: CASSSGQGANEQFF. The chain links TRBV5-6 to TRBJ2-1, with 11 bases lining up with TRBD1. The germline CDR1 and CDR2 sequences are SGHDT and YYEEEE. The CDR3 runs 14 residues. The trim removed 3 bases at V and 6 bases at J, leaving 2 bases unmatched. The variable domain in full, completed from reference TRBV5-6 and TRBJ2-1, reads DAGVTQSPTHLIKTRGQQVTLRCSPKSGHDTVSWYQQALGQGPQFIFQYYEEEERQRGNFPDRFSGHQFPNYSSELNVNALLLGDSALYLCASSSGQGANEQFFGPGTRLTVL.

Of note for this clonotype: At one end the junction does not follow the germline gene, possibly because of a read error. The rearrangement joins TRBV4-2 to TRBJ2-1; D call uncertain. This CDR3 comprises 14 residues. Germline V gene lookup returns CDR1 LGHNA and CDR2 YNFKEQ. CDR3: CAISPGLLHNEQFF. The CDR3 DNA follows: TGTGCCATCAGCCCCGGGCTACTCCACAATGAGCAGTTCTTC.

This clonotype was seen ten or more times. The CDR3 DNA reads as TGCGCCAGCGGGACCAACACTGAAGCTTTCTTT. Protein product: CASGTNTEAFF. The chain employs TRBV5-1 and TRBJ1-1, with TRBD1 as a possible D gene (5 bases). With 7 bases removed from V and 2 bases from J, the gap between germline ends came to 6 bases. The CDR3 contains 11 residues. Germline V gene data show CDR1 as SGHRS and CDR2 as YFSETQ.

The table lists this clonotype with many counts. This chain joins TRBV6-2 or TRBV6-3 and TRBJ2-7; no reliable D call. The CDR3 is 13 residues long. Trimming took off 2 bases at V and 2 bases at J, with 7 bases between the two ends. CDR1 and CDR2 from the germline V gene are MNHEY and SVGEGT. CDR3: CASSYGLTYEQYV. CDR3 coding DNA: TGTGCCAGCAGTTACGGGTTAACCTACGAGCAGTACGTC.

Turning to this clonotype: This may stem from a read error, because a much larger clone lies one nucleotide away. The chain employs TRBV7-2 and TRBJ2-5, with D uncertain. CDR3 length: 13 amino acids. Germline V lookup: CDR1 SGHTA, CDR2 FQGNSA. DNA for the CDR3: TGTGCCAGGAGCTTACCAGAAAAAGAGACCCAGTACTTC. Translation gives CARSLPEKETQYF. Full variable domain (outside the CDR3, taken from reference TRBV7-2 and TRBJ2-5): GAGVSQSPSNKVTEKGKDVELRCDPISGHTALYWYRQSLGQGLEFLIYFQGNSAPDKSGLPSDRFSAERTGGSVSTLTIQRTQQEDSAVYLCARSLPEKETQYFGPGTRLLVL.

Note on this clonotype: One junction end does not reproduce the germline sequence, and a read error may be involved. The V call is TRBV7-6, the J call TRBJ2-1, with 8 bases lining up with TRBD2. In germline, CDR1 is SGHVS, CDR2 FNYEAQ. The CDR3 is made up of 15 amino acids. CDR3 amino acids: CASSLAFSGGNEQFF. CDR3 DNA sequence: TGTGCCAGCAGCCTAGCGTTCAGCGGGGGTAATGAGCAGTTCTTC. Filled out from reference TRBV7-6 and TRBJ2-1, the complete variable domain reads GAGVSQSPRYKVTKRGQDVALRCDPISGHVSLYWYRQALGQGPEFLTYFNYEAQQDKSGLPNDRFSAERPEGSISTLTIQRTEQRDSAMYRCASSLAFSGGNEQFFGPGTRLTVL.

The V call is TRBV7-3, the J call TRBJ2-3; D is possibly TRBD2 (7 bases). CDR3 size: 15 residues. The V and J ends lost 1 base and 4 bases respectively, with 12 bases between them. Per the germline V gene, CDR1 is SGHTA and CDR2 is FQGTGA. This CDR3 is CASSLIGGRADTQYF. Here the CDR3 DNA reads TGTGCCAGCAGCTTAATCGGGGGGCGCGCAGATACGCAGTATTTT.

This clonotype was observed many times. V is TRBV29-1 and J is TRBJ2-7, with 8 bases identical to TRBD1. Germline V gene data show CDR1 as SQVTM and CDR2 as ANQGSEA. The CDR3 runs to 14 residues. With 4 bases clipped from V and 3 bases from J, the junction kept 8 bases outside the gene matches. The CDR3 loop reads CSVVPSRGLYEQYF. The CDR3 DNA reads as TGCAGCGTTGTTCCTTCCAGGGGGCTCTACGAGCAGTACTTC.